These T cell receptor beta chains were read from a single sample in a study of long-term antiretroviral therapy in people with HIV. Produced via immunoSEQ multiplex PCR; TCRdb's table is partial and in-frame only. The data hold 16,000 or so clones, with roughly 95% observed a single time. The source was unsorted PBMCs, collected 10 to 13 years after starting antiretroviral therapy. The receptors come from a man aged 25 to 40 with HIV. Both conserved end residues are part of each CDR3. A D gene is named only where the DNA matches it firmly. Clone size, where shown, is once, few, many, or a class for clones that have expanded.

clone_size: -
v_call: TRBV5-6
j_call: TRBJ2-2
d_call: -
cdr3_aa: CASSLRGLNTGELFF
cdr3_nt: TGTGCCAGCAGCTTGCGCGGATTGAACACCGGGGAGCTGTTTTTT

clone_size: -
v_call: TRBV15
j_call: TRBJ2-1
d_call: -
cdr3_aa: CATAGSSYNEQFF
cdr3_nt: TGTGCCACCGCAGGGAGCTCCTACAATGAGCAGTTCTTC

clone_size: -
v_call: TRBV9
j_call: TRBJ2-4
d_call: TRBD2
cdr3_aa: CASSVSSSGGGIAIQYF
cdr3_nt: TGTGCCAGCAGCGTAAGTTCCAGCGGGGGCGGTATTGCCATTCAGTACTTC

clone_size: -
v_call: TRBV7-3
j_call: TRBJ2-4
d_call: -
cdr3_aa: CASSAGQSKNIQYF
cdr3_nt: TGTGCCAGCAGCGCGGGACAGTCCAAAAACATTCAGTACTTC

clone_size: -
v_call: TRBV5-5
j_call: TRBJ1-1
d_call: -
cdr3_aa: CAASLEGHPTSEAFF
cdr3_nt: TGTGCCGCCAGCTTGGAGGGACACCCAACTTCTGAAGCTTTCTTT

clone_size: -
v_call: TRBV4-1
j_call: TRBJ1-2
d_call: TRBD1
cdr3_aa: CASSQGSGTAGGYTF
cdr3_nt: TGCGCCAGCAGCCAAGGGTCCGGGACAGCGGGCGGCTACACCTTC

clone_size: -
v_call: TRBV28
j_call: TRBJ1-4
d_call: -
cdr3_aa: CASSLSPGTPYSNEKLFF
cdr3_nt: TGTGCCAGCAGTTTATCCCCCGGGACACCCTATAGTAATGAAAAACTGTTTTTT

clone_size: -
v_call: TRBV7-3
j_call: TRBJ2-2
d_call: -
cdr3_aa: CASSSVGSGELFF
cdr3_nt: TGTGCCAGCAGCTCCGTGGGGTCCGGGGAGCTGTTTTTT

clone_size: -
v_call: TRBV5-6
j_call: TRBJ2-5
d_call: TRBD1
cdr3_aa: CASSSGTGVRQTQYF
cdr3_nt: TGTGCCAGCAGCTCCGGGACAGGCGTTCGGCAGACCCAGTACTTC

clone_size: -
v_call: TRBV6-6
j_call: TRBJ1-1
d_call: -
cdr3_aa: CASRPPGTEAFF
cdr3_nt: TGTGCCAGCAGGCCGCCGGGAACTGAAGCTTTCTTT

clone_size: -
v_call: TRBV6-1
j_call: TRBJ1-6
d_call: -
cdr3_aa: CASRGNSYNSPLHF
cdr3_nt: TGTGCCAGCAGAGGAAACTCCTATAATTCACCCCTCCACTTT

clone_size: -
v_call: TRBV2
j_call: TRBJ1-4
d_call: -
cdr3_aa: CASSEKQGESKLFF
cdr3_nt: TGTGCCAGCAGTGAAAAACAGGGAGAGTCAAAACTGTTTTTT

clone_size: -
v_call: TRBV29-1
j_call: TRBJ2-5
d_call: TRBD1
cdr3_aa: CSVMTGAQETQYF
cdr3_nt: TGCAGCGTTATGACAGGGGCTCAAGAGACCCAGTACTTC

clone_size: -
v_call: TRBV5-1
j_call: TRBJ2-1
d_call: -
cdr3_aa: CASSFLGGNEQFF
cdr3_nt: TGCGCCAGCAGCTTTTTAGGAGGGAATGAGCAGTTCTTC

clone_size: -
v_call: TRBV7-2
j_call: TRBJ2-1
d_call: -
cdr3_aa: CASSLFQGEQFF
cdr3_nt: TGTGCCAGCAGCTTATTTCAGGGTGAGCAGTTCTTC

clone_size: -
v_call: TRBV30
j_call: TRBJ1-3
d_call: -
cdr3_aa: CAWSPSRNTIYF
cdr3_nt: TGTGCCTGGAGTCCCTCCCGAAACACCATATATTTT

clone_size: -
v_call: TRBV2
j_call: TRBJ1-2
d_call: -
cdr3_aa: CAITGSRDGYTF
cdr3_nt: TGTGCCATCACAGGGTCTCGGGATGGCTACACCTTC

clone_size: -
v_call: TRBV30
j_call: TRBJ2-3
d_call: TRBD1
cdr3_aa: CAWSPGTASTDTQYF
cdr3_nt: TGTGCCTGGAGTCCCGGGACAGCAAGCACAGATACGCAGTATTTT

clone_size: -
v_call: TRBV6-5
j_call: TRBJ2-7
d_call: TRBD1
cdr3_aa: CASSYSTGQETYEQYF
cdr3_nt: TGTGCCAGCAGTTACTCCACGGGACAGGAGACCTACGAGCAGTACTTC

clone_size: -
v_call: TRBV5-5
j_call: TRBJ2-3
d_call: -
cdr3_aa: CASSLETDTQYF
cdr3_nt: TGTGCCAGCAGCTTAGAGACAGATACGCAGTATTTT

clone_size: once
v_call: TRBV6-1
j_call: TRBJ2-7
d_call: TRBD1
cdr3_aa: CASSRQGMEQYF
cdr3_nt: TGTGCCAGCAGTCGACAGGGGATGGAGCAGTACTTC

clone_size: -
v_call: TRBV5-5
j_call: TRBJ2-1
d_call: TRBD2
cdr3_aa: CASSYPSGGAEEQFF
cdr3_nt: TGTGCCAGCAGCTACCCTAGCGGGGGGGCCGAAGAGCAGTTCTTC